This T cell receptor (beta chain) derives from a study of PD-1 blockade in classical Hodgkin lymphoma. Whole-study results and caveats: Significant TCR diversity gains by C4D1 occurred in CD4+ but not CD8+ cells. Patients who initiated nivolumab within 1 year of ASCT were excluded.

In the case of this clone: Antigen unknown.

CDR1 is SGHVS, CDR2 FNYEAQ, per germline. Trimming left V 1 base short and J 6 bases short, with 16 bases between. This CDR3 is 15 amino acids long. This sample's time point: cycle 4 day 1 (C4D1), after 5 to 7 weeks of nivolumab. The patients all showed relapse after autologous stem cell transplantation, while their brentuximab vedotin exposure varied. Sequenced by immunoSEQ multiplex PCR; TCRdb stores in-frame clones only, minus some. This sample has about 41,000 clones, with around 69% found just once. The sequences come from peripheral blood mononuclear cells (PBMCs), collected before the fourth cycle of nivolumab. The clonotype comes from a human donor with classical Hodgkin lymphoma. V is TRBV7-6 and J is TRBJ2-7; perhaps TRBD1 as D (6 bases). CDR3 nucleotides: TGTGCCAGCAGCTTAGACCTGGCAGGGGCGGCCGAGCAGTACTTC. It codes for CASSLDLAGAAEQYF.